The next 23 T cell receptor beta chains were all read from a single sample in a study of cytomegalovirus exposure and HLA in healthy donors. PCR primers comprised 60 Vbeta and 13 Jbeta primers. Produced via immunoSEQ multiplex PCR; TCRdb's table is partial and in-frame only. The sample holds approximately 220,000 clones, more than 60% seen once. Material: PBMCs. These receptors were collected from a woman aged 25-40 years in good health and CMV-seronegative.

The V gene is TRBV7-8, the J gene TRBJ2-1; D not certain. The CDR3 spans 14 residues. Germline CDR1 and CDR2: SGHVS and FQNEAQ. The V end was cut by 1 base, the J end by 9 bases, with 13 bases between. Here the CDR3 reads CASSLVSGLGEQFF. Written as DNA, the CDR3 is TGTGCCAGCAGCTTAGTTTCGGGTCTCGGTGAGCAGTTCTTC.

This rearrangement joins TRBV9 to TRBJ1-4; tentative D call: TRBD1 (6 bases). The V end lost 0 bases, the J end lost 4 bases, and 10 bases lay between the germline ends. CDR3 size: 15 residues. CDR1 and CDR2 from the germline V gene are SGDLS and YYNGEE. The CDR3 bases are TGTGCCAGCAGCGTAGGTGGACAGTATAATGAAAAACTGTTTTTT. Its translation is CASSVGGQYNEKLFF. Filled out from reference TRBV9 and TRBJ1-4, the complete variable domain reads DSGVTQTPKHLITATGQRVTLRCSPRSGDLSVYWYQQSLDQGLQFLIQYYNGEERAKGNILERFSAQQFPDLHSELNLSSLELGDSALYFCASSVGGQYNEKLFFGSGTQLSVL.

The V gene is TRBV25-1, the J gene TRBJ2-6; D perhaps matches TRBD1 (6 bases). CDR3 length: 17 residues. Germline V CDR1 and CDR2: MGHDK, SYGVNS. The germline V and J ends were trimmed by 4 bases and 0 bases, with 13 bases remaining between them. The CDR3 is CASSVPGQGSGANVLTF. DNA for the CDR3: TGTGCCAGCAGTGTACCGGGACAAGGCTCTGGGGCCAACGTCCTGACTTTC.

V is TRBV4-2 and J is TRBJ2-2; D unclear. V was cut by 0 bases and J by 2 bases, with 4 bases left in between. Per germline, CDR1 LGHNA and CDR2 YNFKEQ. The CDR3 length is 14 residues. CDR3 sequence reads: CASSQDFNTGELFF. CDR3 DNA sequence: TGTGCCAGCAGCCAAGACTTCAACACCGGGGAGCTGTTTTTT.

This clone appeared a few times. The chain has TRBV4-1 and TRBJ2-3; 7 bases are shared with TRBD1. This CDR3 comprises 15 residues. Germline V gene lookup returns CDR1 MGHRA and CDR2 YSYEKL. The V and J ends lost 3 bases and 2 bases, in that order; junction bases with no gene match: 5. Here the CDR3 reads CASSQLQGFTDTQYF. CDR3 sequence (DNA): TGCGCCAGCAGCCAGTTACAGGGGTTCACAGATACGCAGTATTTT.

The chain carries TRBV7-9 and TRBJ1-4, with D possibly TRBD1 on 5 matching bases. The CDR3 is made up of 15 amino acids. With 0 bases removed from V and 3 bases from J, the gap between germline ends came to 8 bases. Germline values: CDR1 SEHNR, CDR2 FQNEAQ (reference sequence). The CDR3 reads CASSLALTANEKLFF. The DNA of the CDR3 is TGTGCCAGCAGCTTAGCTCTGACAGCTAATGAAAAACTGTTTTTT. Complete variable domain (other parts from reference TRBV7-9 and TRBJ1-4): DTGVSQNPRHKITKRGQNVTFRCDPISEHNRLYWYRQTLGQGPEFLTYFQNEAQLEKSRLLSDRFSAERPKGSFSTLEIQRTEQGDSAMYLCASSLALTANEKLFFGSGTQLSVL.

The gene calls are TRBV29-1 and TRBJ2-7; D may be TRBD2 (5 bases). Germline V gives CDR1 SQVTM, CDR2 ANQGSEA. Trimming removed 4 bases at V and 2 bases at J, with 15 bases between. The CDR3 totals 14 residues. The CDR3 sequence is CSVVGVRGAYEQYF. Written as DNA, the CDR3 is TGCAGCGTTGTCGGGGTACGTGGTGCCTACGAGCAGTACTTC.

The chain recombines TRBV6-6 with TRBJ1-2; 7 bases agree with TRBD1. CDR1 is MNHNY, CDR2 SVGAGI, per germline (reference sequence). Unmatched junction bases numbered 7, after V lost 5 bases and J lost 1 base. The CDR3 is 15 amino acids. The CDR3 sequence is CASSHPRDSNYGYTF. DNA for the CDR3: TGTGCCAGCAGTCACCCCAGGGACAGTAACTATGGCTACACCTTC.

The rearrangement links TRBV6-1 to TRBJ1-6; the D gene is possibly TRBD1 (6 bases). V gave up 8 bases and J gave up 0 bases, with 11 bases separating them. Germline values: CDR1 MNHNS, CDR2 SASEGT. The CDR3 has 15 residues. The CDR3 DNA reads TGTGCCAGCGGACAGTCGAGCTCCTATAATTCACCCCTCCACTTT. Translated, it gives CASGQSSSYNSPLHF.

V and J are TRBV9 and TRBJ2-3; the match to TRBD2 covers 8 bases. The CDR3 spans 16 residues. The germline CDR1 and CDR2 sequences are SGDLS and YYNGEE. The junction had 3 bases not matched to a gene; V was cut back by 0 bases and J by 0 bases. The CDR3 protein is CASSVGTSGSTDTQYF. Written as DNA, the CDR3 is TGTGCCAGCAGCGTAGGTACTAGCGGAAGCACAGATACGCAGTATTTT.

The chain couples TRBV19 to TRBJ1-1, with TRBD1 matching 8 bases. CDR3 length: 14 amino acids. V dropped 5 bases and J dropped 1; count of bases not matched to a gene: 3. CDR1 and CDR2 (germline): LNHDA, SQIVND (reference sequence). CDR3 in DNA: TGTGCCAGTAGTGTGGGACAGGAGAACACTGAAGCTTTCTTT. Translated, it gives CASSVGQENTEAFF.

The rearrangement links TRBV7-9 to TRBJ1-1, with D uncertain. This CDR3 region has 14 residues. The V gene's germline CDR1 is SEHNR and CDR2 FQNEAQ (reference sequence). The ends were cut back, 5 bases at V and 0 bases at J, with 10 bases in the middle. CDR3 coding DNA: TGTGCCAGCAGCCCTAATAACTTGAACACTGAAGCTTTCTTT. It specifies CASSPNNLNTEAFF.

The chain couples TRBV2 to TRBJ1-5, with 7 nucleotides matching TRBD1. The CDR3 is 14 residues long. Germline V gene data show CDR1 as SNHLY and CDR2 as FYNNEI. Unmatched junction bases numbered 4, after V lost 1 base and J lost 7 bases. CDR3 DNA sequence: TGTGCCAGCAGTGAAGGGACAGGTAGACAGCCCCAGCATTTT. The encoded protein is CASSEGTGRQPQHF.

The V gene is TRBV18, the J gene TRBJ1-2; 8 bases fit TRBD1. The CDR3 totals 15 residues. V lost 3 bases to trimming and J lost 5 bases; unmatched junction nucleotides: 8. Per the germline V gene, CDR1 is KGHSH and CDR2 is LQKENI. The CDR3 DNA is TGTGCCAGCTCACCTAGCGGACAGGGCCTATATGGCTACACCTTC. Translation gives CASSPSGQGLYGYTF.

V is TRBV4-1 and J is TRBJ2-7, with D perhaps matching TRBD2 (5 bases). The CDR3 covers 16 residues. Trimming left V 0 bases short and J 2 bases short, with 14 bases between. CDR1 and CDR2 (germline): MGHRA, YSYEKL. CDR3 protein: CASSQEGPGTAYEQYF. CDR3 sequence (DNA): TGCGCCAGCAGCCAAGAAGGTCCGGGAACCGCCTACGAGCAGTACTTC.

The V and J genes are TRBV19 and TRBJ1-2, with D possibly matching TRBD1 (5 bases). The length of the CDR3 is 14 residues. V was clipped by 7 bases and J by 2 bases, with 14 bases between them. The germline CDR1 and CDR2 sequences are LNHDA and SQIVND (reference sequence). The CDR3 sequence: CASKYLGANYGYTF. In DNA form, the CDR3 reads TGTGCCAGTAAATATCTAGGGGCCAACTATGGCTACACCTTC.

This rearrangement joins TRBV30 to TRBJ1-4; D is uncertain. The V gene lost 0 bases and the J gene lost 4 bases, with 6 bases spanning the gap. Germline V gene lookup returns CDR1 GTSNPN and CDR2 SVGIG (reference sequence). The CDR3 is 13 residues long. DNA for the CDR3: TGTGCCTGGAGTGTACAGCTTAATGAAAAACTGTTTTTT. Translation: CAWSVQLNEKLFF.

The chain uses TRBV4-2 and TRBJ2-6, with TRBD1 as a possible D gene (5 bases). Germline loops: CDR1 LGHNA, CDR2 YNFKEQ. The CDR3 is 18 amino acids. Trimming took off 0 bases at V and 4 bases at J, with 16 bases between the two ends. CDR3 loop: CASSQDGADSSGANVLTF. Here the CDR3 DNA reads TGTGCCAGCAGCCAAGATGGGGCCGACAGTTCCGGGGCCAACGTCCTGACTTTC.

This clone was detected only once. The gene calls are TRBV7-9 and TRBJ1-3; D uncertain. The V and J ends lost 6 bases and 0 bases respectively, with 12 bases between them. The CDR3 has 15 amino acids. Germline CDR1 SEHNR, CDR2 FQNEAQ (reference sequence). CDR3 nucleotides: TGTGCCAGCAGGAGGGAACTGAGCTCTGGAAACACCATATATTTT. This gives the protein CASRRELSSGNTIYF.

This rearrangement joins TRBV28 to TRBJ1-1, with 8 positions matching TRBD1. The CDR3 runs 16 residues. V trimming: 4 bases; J trimming: 6 bases; junction bases outside the gene matches: 13. Germline V gene lookup returns CDR1 MDHEN and CDR2 SYDVKM. CDR3 DNA: TGTGCCAGCAGTTATTCACTACTGACAGGGGAGTCTGAAGCTTTCTTT. As protein: CASSYSLLTGESEAFF.

V usage is TRBV6-4 and J usage is TRBJ2-5; D call uncertain. CDR3 length equals 12 residues. The germline V gene has CDR1 MRHNA and CDR2 SNTAGT. V was pared by 5 bases and J by 7 bases, with 11 bases between. The DNA of the CDR3 is TGTGCCAGCAGTCCCTTTGGCAGGACCCAGTACTTC. This translates into CASSPFGRTQYF.

As for this clone: A junction end diverges from the germline sequence, so it may reflect a read error. The chain joins TRBV7-9 to TRBJ2-7; tentative D call: TRBD2 (5 bases). Germline V gene data show CDR1 as SEHNR and CDR2 as FQNEAQ (reference sequence). The length of the CDR3 is 17 residues. The CDR3: CSSSPNPAWEFSYEQYF. The CDR3 coding sequence is TGTTCCAGCAGCCCAAACCCCGCGTGGGAGTTCTCCTACGAGCAGTACTTC.

The chain combines TRBV18 with TRBJ1-2, with D possibly TRBD1 on 6 matching bases. The CDR3 consists of 15 residues. V was shortened by 4 bases and J by 3 bases, with 15 bases between the two germline ends. Germline loops: CDR1 KGHSH, CDR2 LQKENI. The CDR3 bases are TGTGCCAGCTCACAGTATTGGAACAGGGACTATGGCTACACCTTC. Translated, it gives CASSQYWNRDYGYTF.